This passage covers 15 T cell receptor beta chains from one sample sequenced in a study of tumor and adjacent non-tumor tissue in lung cancer. Three rounds of nested PCR, following a modified ARM-PCR protocol, produced the TCRbeta library. TCRdb re-analysed the multiplex PCR reads in MiXCR, keeping a single row per CDR3 protein. This sample has more than 85,000 distinct CDR3 sequences, with over 55% found just once. No cell sorting was done before RNA was extracted from the tissue. Distant lung tissue was collected more than 3 cm away from the tumor edge. Source material: distant non-tumor lung tissue. These receptor sequences come from a man in his 60s with non-small cell lung cancer.

Comment on this clonotype: A much bigger clone sits one base away, suggesting this may be a read error. This rearrangement joins TRBV28 to TRBJ2-6; D is unclear. CDR1 and CDR2 from the germline V gene are MDHEN and SYDVKM. This CDR3 has 16 amino acids. The CDR3 is CASSSHGISAANVLTF. In nucleotides, the CDR3 is TGTGCCAGCAGTTCCCATGGCATCTCTGCGGCCAACGTCCTGACTTTC.

To note about this clonotype: The missing conserved phenylalanine or tryptophan at the end of this CDR3 makes a read error likely. V usage is TRBV7-8 and J usage is TRBJ2-2; D remains unclear. CDR3 length equals 14 residues. The germline V gene encodes CDR1 SGHVS and CDR2 FQNEAQ. The CDR3 spells CASMSGTGTEELFS. The CDR3 DNA sequence: TGTGCCAGCATGTCAGGAACGGGCACCGAGGAGCTGTTTTCT.

This chain uses TRBV11-2 with TRBJ1-2, with D unresolved. The germline V gene encodes CDR1 SGHAT and CDR2 FQNNGV. The CDR3 extends over 13 amino acids. The CDR3 loop reads CVSSLLIKTGYTF. Written as DNA, the CDR3 is TGTGTCAGTAGCTTATTGATAAAAACAGGCTACACCTTC.

This clonotype was detected ten times or more. The chain recombines TRBV4-1 with TRBJ2-7; TRBD2 aligns across 13 bases. The CDR3 sequence is 16 residues long. Per the germline V gene, CDR1 is MGHRA and CDR2 is YSYEKL. V lost 2 bases, J lost 3 bases, and 4 bases stayed unmatched. The CDR3 region has the DNA TGCGCCAGCAGCCAAAACGGACTAGCGGGAGACTACGAGCAGTACTTC. It specifies CASSQNGLAGDYEQYF.

Points on this clonotype: A single base separates this from a much larger clone, so it may be a read error. The V gene is TRBV13, the J gene TRBJ1-3; D unclear. The V end was cut by 3 bases, the J end by 4 bases, with 7 bases between. The CDR3 is made up of 13 amino acids. From germline, CDR1 is PRHDT and CDR2 FYEKMQ (reference sequence). CDR3 sequence (DNA): TGTGCCAGCAGCTTCATCAGGGGAAACACCATATATTTT. This codes for CASSFIRGNTIYF. Using reference TRBV13 and TRBJ1-3 for the parts outside the CDR3, the full variable domain is AAGVIQSPRHLIKEKRETATLKCYPIPRHDTVYWYQQGPGQDPQFLISFYEKMQSDKGSIPDRFSAQQFSDYHSELNMSSLELGDSALYFCASSFIRGNTIYFGEGSWLTVV.

The chain employs TRBV6-1 and TRBJ2-7; possibly TRBD2 for D (5 bases). CDR1 is MNHNS and CDR2 is SASEGT in the germline V gene. V was pared by 7 bases and J by 2 bases, with 18 bases between. The CDR3 sequence is 15 residues long. This CDR3 reads CASIAFVPSPYEQYF. In DNA form, the CDR3 reads TGTGCCAGCATCGCTTTTGTGCCTAGCCCCTACGAGCAGTACTTC.

This chain uses TRBV25-1 with TRBJ2-5; D remains unclear. The CDR3 has 14 residues. V lost 0 bases and J lost 4, with 9 bases in between. Germline CDR1 and CDR2: MGHDK and SYGVNS. The CDR3 DNA is TGTGCCAGCAGTGAATATAGAGGAGTAGAGACCCAGTACTTC. The encoded protein is CASSEYRGVETQYF.

Notes on this clonotype: A read error may account for a junction end that differs from germline. The rearrangement uses TRBV4-3 and TRBJ2-3, with D possibly matching TRBD2 (6 bases). The CDR3 consists of 14 residues. Germline V gene data show CDR1 as LGHNA and CDR2 as YSLEER. CDR3 in DNA: TGCACCAGCAGCGACGGAGGGCCGGATGATACGCAGTATTTT. Protein product: CTSSDGGPDDTQYF.

This clonotype showed up many times. This rearrangement joins TRBV6-2 or TRBV6-3 to TRBJ2-7, with D perhaps matching TRBD2 (7 bases). Germline CDR1 is MNHEY and CDR2 is SVGEGT. V lost 8 bases to trimming and J lost 8 bases, with 16 bases between them. This CDR3 is 12 amino acids long. The CDR3 loop is CASWEGGQKQYF. CDR3 sequence (DNA): TGTGCCAGCTGGGAGGGCGGACAGAAGCAGTACTTC.

This clonotype was seen many times. The gene calls are TRBV5-4 and TRBJ2-3, with 9 bases that match TRBD1. V shed 4 bases, J shed 4 bases, and the junction held 7 bases outside the gene matches. Germline V gene sequence: CDR1 SGHNT, CDR2 YYREEE (reference sequence). The CDR3 is 15 residues long. Here the CDR3 reads CASSIRRQGADTQYF. CDR3 coding DNA: TGTGCCAGCAGCATCCGGAGACAGGGGGCAGATACGCAGTATTTT.

On this clonotype: A read error may be the cause here, since a much bigger clone is one base away. The chain uses TRBV11-2 and TRBJ2-7; TRBD1 matches at 10 bases. The germline V gene has CDR1 SGHAT and CDR2 FQNNGV. The CDR3 consists of 15 residues. The CDR3 nucleotides are TGTGTCAGCACCCCTCGACAGGGGGCGCGGTACGAGCAGTACTTC. Translated: CVSTPRQGARYEQYF.

The sample holds many counts of this clonotype. The chain links TRBV6-5 to TRBJ2-7; D is possibly TRBD1 (6 bases). Trimming stripped 5 bases from V and 3 bases from J, with 14 bases between. CDR1 MNHEY and CDR2 SVGAGI come from the germline V gene. The CDR3 is made up of 14 amino acids. In DNA, the CDR3 is TGTGCCAGCAGTAAGCAGGGGCCCCACTACGAGCAGTACTTC. Residues: CASSKQGPHYEQYF.

J is TRBJ2-7 and V is TRBV11-2; D remains ambiguous. CDR3 length equals 14 residues. V was clipped by 7 bases and J by 4 bases, with 17 bases between them. The germline gives CDR1 SGHAT, CDR2 FQNNGV. CDR3 amino acids: CASNAGTHTYEQYF. CDR3 sequence (DNA): TGTGCCAGCAACGCTGGTACTCACACTTACGAGCAGTACTTC. The variable domain in full, completed from reference TRBV11-2 and TRBJ2-7, reads EAGVAQSPRYKIIEKRQSVAFWCNPISGHATLYWYQQILGQGPKLLIQFQNNGVVDDSQLPKDRFSAERLKGVDSTLKIQPAKLEDSAVYLCASNAGTHTYEQYFGPGTRLTVT.

The chain carries TRBV20-1 and TRBJ1-2, with 8 bases fitting TRBD1. Germline CDR1 and CDR2: DFQATT and SNEGSKA (reference sequence). The CDR3 spans 13 residues. Trimming at V came to 6 bases and at J to 4 bases, leaving 7 bases not matched to a gene. This CDR3 reads CSAPRGRGYGYTF. The DNA for the CDR3 is TGCAGTGCACCCAGGGGGCGCGGCTATGGCTACACCTTC.

This clonotype was seen repeatedly, ten times or more. V usage is TRBV4-1 and J usage is TRBJ2-7; 9 bases match TRBD1. Trimming took 4 bases from V and 4 from J; bases not matched to a gene: 8. This CDR3 spans 15 amino acids. Germline loops: CDR1 MGHRA, CDR2 YSYEKL. This chain's CDR3 is CASSRTGTGSYEQYF. CDR3 sequence (DNA): TGCGCCAGCAGCCGCACCGGGACAGGGTCTTACGAGCAGTACTTC.